The entry below describes one TCR beta chain. As yet, its antigen is unknown. These data are taken from a study of vaccination and CD4 T cells after COVID-19. Looking at the study overall: Mild disease affected 8 or 9 convalescent patients and severe disease one, all SARS-CoV-2 positive by nasal swab PCR. Two Hispanic individuals were among six male and four female convalescent patients. Investigators took post-vaccine samples a median roughly 70 days after dose two, within a range of 14 to 241.

With the Oncomine TCR Beta short-read assay, DNA from cultured CD4+ T cells was sequenced. Each CDR3 protein gets one entry after TCRdb re-called the PCR reads with MiXCR. Of about 11,000 distinct CDR3 sequences in the sample, 77% were seen once. The treatment here: approximately nine-day PBMC culture with coronavirus spike peptide pools or control peptides (ViraFEST assay). The CDR3 has 16 amino acids. The germline V and J ends were trimmed by 6 bases and 3 bases, with 20 bases remaining between them. The germline gives CDR1 MNHNS, CDR2 SASEGT. This receptor was obtained from a human donor who had recovered from COVID-19. The sequenced material came from CD4+ T cells from blood, cultured in vitro. V usage is TRBV6-1 and J usage is TRBJ1-2; no definite D call. The CDR3 DNA reads as TGTGCCAGCAGCCCTTTACCGGGAATCGGGTACTATGGCTACACCTTC. Translation: CASSPLPGIGYYGYTF.